Detailed here is one T cell receptor (beta chain). Antigen unknown. These data are taken from a study of T cell responses to AZD1222 COVID-19 vaccine. Study-level results: A mostly white British donor set with more females was recruited, and clonal diversity was possibly underestimated. Spike-specific TCR breadth rose after two AZD1222 doses, and depth rose as well.

V was trimmed by 5 bases and J by 9 bases, leaving 11 bases between them. The CDR3 has 12 residues. Germline CDR1 reads LGHDT; CDR2 reads YNNKEL (reference sequence). Pooled samples include second doses given at about 4 or 12 weeks. Sequenced by immunoSEQ multiplex PCR; TCRdb stores in-frame clones only, minus some. The sample lists 45,000 to 70,000 clones; around 90% were seen once. The V and J genes are TRBV3-1 (or the pseudogene TRBV3-2) and TRBJ2-1, with a weak D call TRBD2 (7 bases). This clonotype was obtained from an adult who received the AZD1222 COVID-19 vaccine. The input for sequencing was peripheral blood, taken 28 days after the second AZD1222 dose. The DNA for the CDR3 is TGTGCCAGCAGCGAGAGGGGGGGTGAGCAGTTCTTC. This encodes CASSERGGEQFF.